This entry lists 29 T cell receptor beta chains sequenced from one sample in a study of OX40 agonist ivuxolimab in advanced cancers. The table came from immunoSEQ multiplex PCR; TCRdb's copy has only in-frame clones and leaves some out. The table has 75,000 to 95,000 clones, around 92% seen once. Source: CD4+ or CD8+ T cells sorted from blood, taken in a trial of the OX40 agonist ivuxolimab. Source of these receptors: an adult with an advanced solid tumor such as melanoma, head and neck, liver or kidney cancer.

The chain is built from TRBV30 and TRBJ2-1; 9 bases are a match to TRBD2. The ends lost 0 bases at V and 4 bases at J; junction bases unmatched: 7. Per the germline V gene, CDR1 is GTSNPN and CDR2 is SVGIG (reference sequence). The CDR3 has 16 residues. CDR3 coding DNA: TGTGCCTGGAGTGTAATTCCTAGCGGGGAGTACAATGAGCAGTTCTTC. As protein: CAWSVIPSGEYNEQFF. The variable domain in full, completed from reference TRBV30 and TRBJ2-1, reads SQTIHQWPATLVQPVGSPLSLECTVEGTSNPNLYWYRQAAGRGLQLLFYSVGIGQISSEVPQNLSASRPQDRQFILSSKKLLLSDSGFYLCAWSVIPSGEYNEQFFGPGTRLTVL.

The chain has TRBV2 and TRBJ1-1; no clear D. The germline V gene encodes CDR1 SNHLY and CDR2 FYNNEI. The V gene lost 8 bases and the J gene lost 1 base, with 11 bases spanning the gap. The CDR3 loop spans 13 amino acids. CDR3 in amino acids: CASVPGANTEAFF. The CDR3 DNA reads TGTGCCAGCGTTCCGGGAGCGAACACTGAAGCTTTCTTT.

The J gene is TRBJ1-3, the V gene TRBV6-6, with unresolved D. The CDR3 consists of 15 residues. Between the trimmed V and J ends, which lost 4 bases and 0 bases, there was a span of 10 bases. CDR1 is MNHNY and CDR2 is SVGAGI in the germline V gene (reference sequence). CDR3 loop: CASSSSKVSGNTIYF. The CDR3 region has the DNA TGTGCCAGCAGTTCCTCAAAAGTCTCTGGAAACACCATATATTTT.

This chain joins TRBV25-1 and TRBJ1-1, with 7 bases lining up with TRBD1. This CDR3 is built from 14 residues. Germline loops: CDR1 MGHDK, CDR2 SYGVNS. Unmatched junction bases numbered 3, after V lost 2 bases and J lost 3 bases. CDR3 DNA: TGTGCCAGCAGTGAAATGGGGACAGACACTGAAGCTTTCTTT. It codes for CASSEMGTDTEAFF.

Comment on this clone: This same CDR3 is encoded by further DNA sequences in the sample. The V gene is TRBV7-3, the J gene TRBJ2-1; 7 nucleotides agree with TRBD2. Germline V gene lookup returns CDR1 SGHTA and CDR2 FQGTGA. The V segment lost 2 bases and the J segment 1 base; nucleotides outside the gene matches: 5. CDR3 length equals 16 residues. This chain's CDR3 is CASSLLAALSYNEQFF. The CDR3 DNA sequence: TGTGCCAGCAGCTTACTAGCGGCCCTTTCCTACAATGAGCAGTTCTTC.

The CDR3 is CASSAHWTSGGTFNEQFF. The CDR3 region has the DNA TGTGCCAGCAGTGCACACTGGACTAGCGGGGGGACCTTCAATGAGCAGTTCTTC. V and J are TRBV27 and TRBJ2-1, with TRBD2 identical over 14 bases. CDR1 and CDR2 from the germline V gene are MNHEY and SMNVEV (reference sequence). There are 18 residues in the CDR3. V gave up 5 bases and J gave up 6 bases; unmatched junction bases: 12.

The J gene is TRBJ1-1, the V gene TRBV7-6, with TRBD1 as a possible D gene (5 bases). The CDR3 sequence is 13 residues long. Germline V gene lookup returns CDR1 SGHVS and CDR2 FNYEAQ. V lost 5 bases and J 3 bases, leaving 10 bases between the germline ends. The CDR3 nucleotides read TGTGCCAGCAGCGGGGCCAGCCACACTGAAGCTTTCTTT. It yields the protein CASSGASHTEAFF.

The gene calls are TRBV5-4 and TRBJ2-5, with 10 nucleotides matching TRBD1. Germline lookup yields CDR1 SGHNT and CDR2 YYREEE (reference sequence). V lost 4 bases to trimming and J lost 3 bases; unmatched junction nucleotides: 0. This CDR3 has 13 residues. The CDR3 reads CASSGQGEETQYF. CDR3 DNA sequence: TGTGCCAGCAGCGGACAGGGGGAAGAGACCCAGTACTTC.

V and J are TRBV6-1 and TRBJ2-7, with 8 bases lining up with TRBD2. Germline V gene sequence: CDR1 MNHNS, CDR2 SASEGT. V dropped 1 base and J dropped 3; count of bases not matched to a gene: 5. The CDR3 consists of 15 residues. The CDR3 is CASSEVDAGGYEQYF. The CDR3 coding sequence is TGTGCCAGCAGTGAAGTTGATGCGGGGGGCTACGAGCAGTACTTC.

This rearrangement joins TRBV7-6 to TRBJ2-5; 8 bases are a match to TRBD1. The V segment lost 5 bases and the J segment 5 bases; nucleotides outside the gene matches: 4. The germline V gene encodes CDR1 SGHVS and CDR2 FNYEAQ. This CDR3 is built from 13 residues. The CDR3 loop reads CASSRDRGETQYF. The CDR3 nucleotides read TGTGCCAGCAGCCGAGACAGGGGCGAGACCCAGTACTTC. The complete variable domain, with remaining parts taken from reference TRBV7-6 and TRBJ2-5, reads GAGVSQSPRYKVTKRGQDVALRCDPISGHVSLYWYRQALGQGPEFLTYFNYEAQQDKSGLPNDRFSAERPEGSISTLTIQRTEQRDSAMYRCASSRDRGETQYFGPGTRLLVL.

This chain joins TRBV12-5 and TRBJ1-2, with 11 bases lining up with TRBD1. This CDR3 has 13 amino acids. Germline V gene data show CDR1 as LGHNT and CDR2 as FRNRAP. Unmatched junction bases numbered 3, after V lost 5 bases and J lost 7 bases. The CDR3 region is CASGPGTGGGYTF. The CDR3 region has the DNA TGTGCTAGTGGTCCCGGGACAGGGGGTGGCTACACCTTC.

V gene TRBV6-1 combines with J gene TRBJ1-5; D is undetermined. The CDR3 covers 13 residues. V was cut by 8 bases and J by 0 bases, with 8 bases left in between. The germline gives CDR1 MNHNS, CDR2 SASEGT. CDR3 protein: CASSQYSNQPQHF. The CDR3 DNA follows: TGTGCCAGCTCGCAGTATAGCAATCAGCCCCAGCATTTT.

This rearrangement joins TRBV2 to TRBJ2-7, with 11 bases aligning to TRBD1. CDR3 length: 16 residues. With V trimmed by 8 bases and J by 3 bases, 12 bases remained unmatched. The germline CDR1 and CDR2 sequences are SNHLY and FYNNEI. This chain's CDR3 is CASQPWGDRGSYEQYF. The DNA of the CDR3 is TGTGCCAGCCAGCCCTGGGGGGACAGGGGGAGCTACGAGCAGTACTTC.

The chain joins TRBV5-1 to TRBJ1-1; D gene uncertain. V lost 0 bases and J 3 bases, leaving 12 bases between the germline ends. Germline V lookup: CDR1 SGHRS, CDR2 YFSETQ. The length of the CDR3 is 15 residues. CDR3 bases: TGCGCCAGCAGCTTGGCCGGCGGGAGGGACACTGAAGCTTTCTTT. It codes for CASSLAGGRDTEAFF.

J is TRBJ2-7 and V is TRBV10-3, with TRBD1 matching 7 bases. CDR3 length equals 15 residues. Germline V gene sequence: CDR1 ENHRY, CDR2 SYGVKD. V shed 3 bases, J shed 2 bases, and the junction held 7 bases outside the gene matches. The CDR3 coding sequence is TGTGCCATCAGTGAATCTGGGACAGATACCTACGAGCAGTACTTC. Translation gives CAISESGTDTYEQYF.

The rearrangement links TRBV27 to TRBJ2-5, with 10 bases aligning to TRBD1. The V and J ends lost 3 bases and 5 bases, in that order; junction bases with no gene match: 12. There are 17 residues in the CDR3. Germline V lookup: CDR1 MNHEY, CDR2 SMNVEV (reference sequence). The CDR3 loop is CASSFGVRDRGRETQYF. The CDR3 region has the DNA TGTGCCAGCAGTTTTGGTGTGAGGGACAGGGGTCGGGAGACCCAGTACTTC.

The chain joins TRBV13 to TRBJ2-7; tentatively, D is TRBD2 (5 bases). This CDR3 comprises 16 residues. Germline V gene data show CDR1 as PRHDT and CDR2 as FYEKMQ (reference sequence). V lost 3 bases to trimming and J lost 2 bases, with 17 bases between them. This CDR3 is CASSFREEGITYEQYF. The CDR3 DNA reads as TGTGCCAGCAGCTTTCGAGAAGAGGGTATCACCTACGAGCAGTACTTC.

The rearrangement uses TRBV27 and TRBJ1-4; 7 bases match TRBD1. Germline V gene data show CDR1 as MNHEY and CDR2 as SMNVEV (reference sequence). V was pared by 3 bases and J by 8 bases, with 9 bases of the junction left unmatched. There are 15 residues in the CDR3. The CDR3: CASSFIDREEEKLFF. The CDR3 DNA sequence: TGTGCCAGCAGTTTCATCGACAGGGAGGAGGAAAAACTGTTTTTT.

The gene calls are TRBV7-9 and TRBJ2-7, with 8 bases fitting TRBD1. After removal of 5 bases from V and 3 bases from J, the junction contained 6 bases not matched to a gene. The CDR3 consists of 14 residues. In germline, CDR1 is SEHNR, CDR2 FQNEAQ (reference sequence). The CDR3 loop reads CASSPRDRSYEQYF. CDR3 bases: TGTGCCAGCAGCCCCCGGGACAGGAGCTACGAGCAGTACTTC.

This clone has a single count. In DNA form, the CDR3 reads TGTGCCAGCAGCTTCTCTTCCCGGGATTCACCCCTCCACTTT. It yields the protein CASSFSSRDSPLHF. The chain couples TRBV11-2 to TRBJ1-6; D is unclear. The V gene lost 3 bases and the J gene lost 8 bases, with 11 bases spanning the gap. This CDR3 is built from 14 residues. The V gene's germline CDR1 is SGHAT and CDR2 FQNNGV.

The chain links TRBV7-2 to TRBJ2-2, with TRBD1 matching 10 bases. Trimming took 0 bases from V and 2 from J; bases not matched to a gene: 3. Germline CDR1 reads SGHTA; CDR2 reads FQGNSA. The CDR3 extends over 17 amino acids. CDR3 in DNA: TGTGCCAGCAGCTTAGCCGGGACAGGGGAAAACACCGGGGAGCTGTTTTTT. Protein product: CASSLAGTGENTGELFF.

The chain joins TRBV2 to TRBJ1-3; D is uncertain. V was pared by 8 bases and J by 0 bases, with 8 bases between. CDR1 is SNHLY, CDR2 FYNNEI, per germline. The CDR3 runs 13 residues. This chain's CDR3 is CASRENSGNTIYF. DNA for the CDR3: TGTGCCAGCCGGGAGAACTCTGGAAACACCATATATTTT. The full variable domain, completed using reference TRBV2 and TRBJ1-3, is EPEVTQTPSHQVTQMGQEVILRCVPISNHLYFYWYRQILGQKVEFLVSFYNNEISEKSEIFDDQFSVERPDGSNFTLKIRSTKLEDSAMYFCASRENSGNTIYFGEGSWLTVV.

This sequence joins TRBV6-6 and TRBJ2-3, with TRBD2 identical over 8 bases. This CDR3 is 11 amino acids long. Germline CDR1 MNHNY, CDR2 SVGAGI (reference sequence). Trimming at V came to 7 bases and at J to 9 bases, leaving 3 bases not matched to a gene. CDR3 amino acids: CASTTGGTQYF. DNA for the CDR3: TGTGCCAGCACAACGGGGGGGACGCAGTATTTT.

The chain is built from TRBV5-1 and TRBJ1-2; D perhaps matches TRBD1 (5 bases). CDR3 length equals 13 residues. Trimming removed 4 bases from V and 4 bases from J, with 11 bases in between. Germline-derived CDR1 and CDR2 are SGHRS and YFSETQ. Here the CDR3 DNA reads TGCGCCAGCAGCCCCGGGACGATCTATGGCTACACCTTC. This translates into CASSPGTIYGYTF.

This sequence joins TRBV10-3 and TRBJ2-5; possible D gene TRBD2, 5 bases. This CDR3 has 15 residues. Trimming cost V 0 bases and J 5 bases, with 13 bases left between them. Germline V gene data show CDR1 as ENHRY and CDR2 as SYGVKD. CDR3 sequence reads: CAISESRAPGETQYF. DNA for the CDR3: TGTGCCATCAGTGAGTCCCGGGCCCCGGGGGAGACCCAGTACTTC.

This clone was recorded once. The CDR3 coding sequence is TGTGCCAGCAGTGAATGGGACTATGGCGGGGGGGCCCACGAGCAGTACTTC. This sequence encodes CASSEWDYGGGAHEQYF. The chain combines TRBV6-1 with TRBJ2-7; 9 bases match TRBD2. V shed 2 bases, J shed 5 bases, and the junction held 13 bases outside the gene matches. Germline loops: CDR1 MNHNS, CDR2 SASEGT. The CDR3 has 17 amino acids.

The count of this clone is one. This chain connects TRBV9 to TRBJ2-3; D might be TRBD2 (6 bases). V was trimmed by 2 bases and J by 0 bases, leaving 10 bases between them. The CDR3 length is 15 residues. Germline V CDR1 and CDR2: SGDLS, YYNGEE. The CDR3 region has the DNA TGTGCCAGCAGCGTTTGGGACTTGAGCACAGATACGCAGTATTTT. It specifies CASSVWDLSTDTQYF. The variable domain in full, completed from reference TRBV9 and TRBJ2-3, reads DSGVTQTPKHLITATGQRVTLRCSPRSGDLSVYWYQQSLDQGLQFLIQYYNGEERAKGNILERFSAQQFPDLHSELNLSSLELGDSALYFCASSVWDLSTDTQYFGPGTRLTVL.

The chain carries TRBV19 and TRBJ2-7; TRBD2 aligns across 9 bases. In germline, CDR1 is LNHDA, CDR2 SQIVND (reference sequence). J lost 6 bases, V lost 5 bases, and 11 bases had no gene match. The CDR3 totals 15 residues. The CDR3 DNA is TGTGCCAGTAGTCGTAGCGGGGGAAATCTTCCCGAGCAGTACTTC. It yields the protein CASSRSGGNLPEQYF.

V gene TRBV9 combines with J gene TRBJ2-7; possible D gene TRBD2, 6 bases. Trimming removed 1 base from V and 0 bases from J, with 8 bases in between. The CDR3 has 14 residues. Per the germline V gene, CDR1 is SGDLS and CDR2 is YYNGEE. The chain's CDR3 is CASSVLGGSYEQYF. CDR3 nucleotides: TGTGCCAGCAGCGTATTGGGGGGCTCCTACGAGCAGTACTTC.